This T cell receptor (beta chain) stems from a study of blood T cells in healthy people across ages. Losses at the gene ends were 6 bases for V and 0 bases for J; bases not matched to a gene: 7. Germline V gene sequence: CDR1 SGHTA, CDR2 FQGNSA. The CDR3 extends over 16 amino acids. Through a sample-barcoded 5' primer and a J-beta primer mix, a second PCR was run for 7 to 11 cycles. From the 5' RACE reads, TCRdb called clonotypes with MiXCR, one entry per CDR3 protein. This sample has around 1.7 million distinct CDR3 sequences, with under 30% found just once. PBMCs, at least 7 million per sample, were isolated.

This sequence joins TRBV7-2 and TRBJ2-4, with 8 bases identical to TRBD2. This clonotype was sampled from a woman aged 25 to 39 in good health. Sequencing used blood. The DNA for the CDR3 is TGTGCCAGCAGACCCACTAGCGGTATAGCCAAAAACATTCAGTACTTC. The encoded protein is CASRPTSGIAKNIQYF.